This T cell receptor (beta chain) is drawn from a study of vaccination and CD4 T cells after COVID-19 (dated by TCRdb to the early 2020s). Study-wide context: In the convalescent cohort there were six males and four females, among whom were two Hispanic individuals, seven Caucasians, two Asians and one multiracial person. Participants received two doses of either the Pfizer-BioNTech BNT162b2 vaccine (n=8) or the Moderna mRNA-1273 vaccine (n=2). Post-COVID blood samples from convalescent patients were collected a median of around 100 days after diagnosis, with a range of about 35 to 161 days. Post-vaccine blood samples were collected a median of about 69 days after the second vaccine dose, ranging from roughly 12 to 250 days. Overlapping spike peptide pools from SARS-CoV-2 and from the common cold coronaviruses HCoV-NL63, HCoV-OC43 and HCoV-229E were used as culture stimuli. Control cultures received a CEFX viral epitope pool as the positive control, an HIV-1 Nef peptide pool as the negative control, or no peptide. In about 11 COVID-19 convalescent patients and 4 infection-naive healthy vaccine recipients, the spike-specific CD4+ TCR repertoire before mRNA vaccination was compared with the repertoire after mRNA vaccination. Memory CD4+ T cell crossreactivity between SARS-CoV-2 and common cold coronavirus spike proteins was assessed at the TCR clonotype level in an earlier paper using these donors.

The treatment or condition label here, explained by the study, means: roughly 11-day PBMC culture with coronavirus spike peptide pools or control peptides (ViraFEST assay). CD4+ T cells from unexposed donors were collected before the COVID-19 pandemic (2011-2018). The ViraFEST assay was used in the study, in which antigen-specific T cells were expanded with peptide pools and expanded clonotypes were subsequently identified by TCR sequencing. Each well held around 2 million PBMCs cultured with approximately 9.2 ug/ml peptide pools in IMDM containing approximately 5% human AB serum and roughly 9.3 IU/ml IL-2. On days 3 and 7, half of the culture medium was replaced with fresh IL-2-containing medium. Once the cells had been in culture for over nine days, the EasySep CD4+ T cell isolation kit was used to isolate CD4+ T cells by negative selection. As far as cell numbers permitted, CD4+ T cells from unexposed donors were tested for reactivity against SARS-CoV-2 S and N as well as four spike pools from common cold coronaviruses. Ficoll-Paque Plus gradient centrifugation was used to isolate PBMCs from whole blood, and the isolated PBMCs were then either used fresh or cryopreserved at -140C. Each culture condition was generally run in triplicate wells. Leukapheresis product for the unexposed donors was purchased commercially.

General study outcomes and caveats: The median count of SARS-CoV-2-reactive clonotypes went up from roughly 21 after infection to a few dozen after vaccination, although the change was not significant. Nearly all vaccine-specific clones in convalescent patients (304 of 307) were mono-reactive for SARS-CoV-2 spike rather than cross-reactive with common cold coronaviruses. In convalescent patients, a median roughly 88% of post-vaccine SARS-CoV-2-reactive clones were detected only after vaccination, suggesting vaccine-specific priming. Relatively few convalescent patients were included in the study, and early timepoints after natural infection were not analyzed.

Reading the germline V gene (reference sequence) gives CDR1 SEHNR and CDR2 FQNEAQ. The junction carries 12 bases between V and J, which are trimmed by 6 bases and 0 bases respectively. From the cysteine up to the phenylalanine, the CDR3 has a length of 15 residues. Of all the DNA, just the CDR3 is kept, 45 bases in frame from base 1. This clonotype was seen only a few times. The target of this receptor is not known. No per-base quality is available; no much larger clone lies one base away. Libraries came from PCR. DNA from cultured CD4+ T cells was subjected to TCR sequencing with the Oncomine TCR Beta short-read assay at the Johns Hopkins FTIC core. The QIAamp micro DNA kit was used to extract genomic DNA from the cultured CD4+ T cells. Oncomine TCR Beta libraries from cultured CD4+ T cells were pooled using unique dual indexes and sequenced on an Illumina iSeq 100. The published analysis was carried out like this. Non-productive sequences were filtered out, and CDR3s that did not start with C, did not end with F or W, or were shorter than 7 amino acids were discarded. The MANAFEST web application was used to identify antigen-specific clonotypes by comparing peptide-stimulated wells against reference wells and other culture wells. An FDR below 0.05, an odds ratio above 5, and a productive frequency above 0.1% in at least two of three replicate wells were required for clones to be considered positive. Cross-reactive clonotypes were defined as significantly expanded in both SARS-CoV-2 spike wells and at least one common cold coronavirus spike condition. Levenshtein distances (stringdist) and unrooted phylogenetic trees (ape) in R version 3.6.1 were used to assess CDR3 homology. The raw public data were reprocessed by TCRdb itself: fastp quality trimming at Q25, MiXCR clonotype calling, in-frame beta chains only. Rows are unified per CDR3 protein, each entry keeping the most common DNA and genes. Clone size and V and J calls follow TCRdb, not the original study. This sample lists thousands of distinct CDR3 sequences; over 45% were detected once. The top ten clonotypes cover approximately 15% of the sample.

The specimen sequenced was CD4+ T cells from blood, cultured in vitro. The sequence came from a human donor in good health. The receptor chain draws on TRBV7-9 and TRBJ1-5; the D gene identity is not certain. The DNA sequence follows: TGTGCCAGCAGTTCGGACGGTTATAGCAATCAGCCCCAGCATTTT. This encodes CASSSDGYSNQPQHF.